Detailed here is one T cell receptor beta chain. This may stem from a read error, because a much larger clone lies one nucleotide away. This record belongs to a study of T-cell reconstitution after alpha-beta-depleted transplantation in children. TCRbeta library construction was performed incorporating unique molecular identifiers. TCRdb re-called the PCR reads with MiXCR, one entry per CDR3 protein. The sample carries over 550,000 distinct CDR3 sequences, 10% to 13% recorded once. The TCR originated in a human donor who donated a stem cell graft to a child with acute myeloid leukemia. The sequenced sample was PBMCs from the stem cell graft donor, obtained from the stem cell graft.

The CDR3 sequence: CANNRQPPGGELFF. DNA of the CDR3: TGTGCCAACAATCGACAGCCGCCTGGCGGGGAGCTGTTTTTT. This chain uses TRBV12-3 or TRBV12-4 with TRBJ2-2, with D possibly TRBD1 on 5 matching bases. The CDR3 runs 14 residues. Trimming stripped 10 bases from V and 7 bases from J, with 19 bases between.